This T cell receptor (beta chain) was obtained from a study of blood T cell repertoires in COVID-19. For the study at large: The United States, Italy and Spain supplied acute and convalescent COVID-19 samples. The cDNA or gDNA used as material had been derived from T cells, B-cell-depleted T cells, or PBMCs.

The CDR3 extends over 14 amino acids. Trimming removed 5 bases from V and 9 bases from J, with 17 bases in between. From germline, CDR1 is SEHNR and CDR2 FQNEAQ (reference sequence). As originally analysed: Quantification of nucleated cells was approximated via reference gene primer amplification. Assay used: immunoSEQ multiplex PCR; TCRdb lists only in-frame clones, some missing. From that table come the V and J calls and clone size; the DNA was used to work out D and trimming. The data contain nearly 350,000 clones, about nine tenths of them seen just once; the ten biggest clones take up about 6%. Enrollment of patients from Seattle took place during active infection, with longitudinal follow-up.

This TCR came from a woman aged 45-60 years with COVID-19, enrolled during active disease. The V call is TRBV7-9, the J call TRBJ2-4, with a tentative D call TRBD2 (5 bases). Sequenced input: peripheral blood. DNA for the CDR3: TGTGCCAGCAGCCCCGGGGAAGGCCTACTCATTCAGTACTTC. Amino acids: CASSPGEGLLIQYF.